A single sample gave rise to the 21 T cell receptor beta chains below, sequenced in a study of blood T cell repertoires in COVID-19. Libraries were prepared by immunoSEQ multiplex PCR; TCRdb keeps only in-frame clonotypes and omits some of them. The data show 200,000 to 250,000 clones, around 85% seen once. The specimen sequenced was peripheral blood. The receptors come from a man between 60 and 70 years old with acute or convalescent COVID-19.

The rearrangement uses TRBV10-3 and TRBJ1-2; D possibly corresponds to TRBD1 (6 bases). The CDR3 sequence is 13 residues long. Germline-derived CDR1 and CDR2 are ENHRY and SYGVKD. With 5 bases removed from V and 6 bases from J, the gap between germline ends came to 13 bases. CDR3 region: CAISSLNRDGYTF. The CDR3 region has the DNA TGTGCCATCAGTTCCCTGAACAGGGATGGCTACACCTTC.

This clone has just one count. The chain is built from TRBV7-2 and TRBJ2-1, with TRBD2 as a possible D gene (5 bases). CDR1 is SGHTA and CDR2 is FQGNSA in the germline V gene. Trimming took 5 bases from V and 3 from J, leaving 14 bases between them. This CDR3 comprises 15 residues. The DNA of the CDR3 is TGTGCCAGCAGCCAAGACCAGGAGGTCTACAATGAGCAGTTCTTC. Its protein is CASSQDQEVYNEQFF. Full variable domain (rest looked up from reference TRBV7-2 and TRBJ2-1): GAGVSQSPSNKVTEKGKDVELRCDPISGHTALYWYRQSLGQGLEFLIYFQGNSAPDKSGLPSDRFSAERTGGSVSTLTIQRTQQEDSAVYLCASSQDQEVYNEQFFGPGTRLTVL.

CDR3 region: CASISTGSRMGYTF. The CDR3 DNA reads as TGTGCCAGCATCTCCACCGGGAGCCGAATGGGCTACACCTTC. The rearrangement links TRBV6-5 to TRBJ1-2; no firm D call. CDR1 and CDR2 (germline): MNHEY, SVGAGI. The CDR3 has 14 residues. Trimming removed 7 bases from V and 8 bases from J, with 20 bases in between.

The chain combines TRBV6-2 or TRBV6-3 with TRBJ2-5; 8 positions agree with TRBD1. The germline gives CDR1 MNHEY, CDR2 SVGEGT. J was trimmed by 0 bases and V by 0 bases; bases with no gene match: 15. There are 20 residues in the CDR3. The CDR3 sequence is CASSYSTIFSRTGNQETQYF. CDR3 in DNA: TGTGCCAGCAGTTACTCTACAATTTTTTCGCGGACAGGGAACCAAGAGACCCAGTACTTC.

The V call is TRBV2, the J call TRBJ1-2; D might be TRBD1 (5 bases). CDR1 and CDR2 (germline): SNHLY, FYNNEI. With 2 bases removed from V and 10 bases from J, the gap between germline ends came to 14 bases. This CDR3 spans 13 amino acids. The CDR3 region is CASSEQGVNYYTF. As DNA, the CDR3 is TGTGCCAGCAGTGAACAGGGTGTAAATTACTACACCTTC.

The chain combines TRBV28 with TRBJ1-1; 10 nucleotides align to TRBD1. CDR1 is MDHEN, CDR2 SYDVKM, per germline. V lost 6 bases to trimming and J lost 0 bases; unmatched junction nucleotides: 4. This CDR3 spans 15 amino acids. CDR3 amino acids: CASSLGTGVNTEAFF. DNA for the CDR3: TGTGCCAGCAGCTTGGGGACAGGGGTGAACACTGAAGCTTTCTTT.

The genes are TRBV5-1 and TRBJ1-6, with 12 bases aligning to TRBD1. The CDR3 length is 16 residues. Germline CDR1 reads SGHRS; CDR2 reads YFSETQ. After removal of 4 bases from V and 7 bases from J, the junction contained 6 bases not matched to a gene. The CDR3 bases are TGCGCCAGCAGCCCGGGACAGGGGGCCGACAATTCACCCCTCCACTTT. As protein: CASSPGQGADNSPLHF.

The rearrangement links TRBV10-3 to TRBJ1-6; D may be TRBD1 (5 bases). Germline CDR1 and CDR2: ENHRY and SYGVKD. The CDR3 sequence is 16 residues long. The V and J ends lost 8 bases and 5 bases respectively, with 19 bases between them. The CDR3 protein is CAIQDPERGDNSPLHF. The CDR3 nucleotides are TGTGCCATCCAAGATCCGGAGCGGGGGGATAATTCACCCCTCCACTTT.

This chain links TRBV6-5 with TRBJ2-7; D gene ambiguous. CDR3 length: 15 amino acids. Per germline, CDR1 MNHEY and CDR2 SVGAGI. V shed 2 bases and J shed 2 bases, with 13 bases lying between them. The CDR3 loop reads CASSYVMEFTYEQYF. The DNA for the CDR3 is TGTGCCAGCAGTTACGTTATGGAGTTCACCTACGAGCAGTACTTC.

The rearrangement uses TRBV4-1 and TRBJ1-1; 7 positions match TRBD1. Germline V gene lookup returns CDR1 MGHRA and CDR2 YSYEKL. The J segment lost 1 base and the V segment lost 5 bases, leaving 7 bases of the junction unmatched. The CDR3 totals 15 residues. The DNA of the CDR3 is TGCGCCAGCAGCTATTACAGGGGAGGGAACACTGAAGCTTTCTTT. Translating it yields CASSYYRGGNTEAFF.

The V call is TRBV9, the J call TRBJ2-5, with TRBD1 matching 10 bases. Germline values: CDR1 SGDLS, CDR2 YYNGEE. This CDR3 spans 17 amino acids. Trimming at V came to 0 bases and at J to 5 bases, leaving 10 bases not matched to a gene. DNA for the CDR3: TGTGCCAGCAGCGTAGAGTTGTCGGGACAGGGGAGGGAGACCCAGTACTTC. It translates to CASSVELSGQGRETQYF.

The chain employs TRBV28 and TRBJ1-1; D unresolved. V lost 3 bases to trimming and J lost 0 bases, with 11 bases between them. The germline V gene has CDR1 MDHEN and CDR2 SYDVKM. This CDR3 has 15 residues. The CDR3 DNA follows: TGTGCCAGCAGTTTCATACAGACCATGAACACTGAAGCTTTCTTT. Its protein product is CASSFIQTMNTEAFF.

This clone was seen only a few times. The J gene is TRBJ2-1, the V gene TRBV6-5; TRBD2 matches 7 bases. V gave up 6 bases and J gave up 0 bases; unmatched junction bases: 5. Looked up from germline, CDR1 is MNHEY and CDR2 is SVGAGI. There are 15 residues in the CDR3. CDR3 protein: CASRESGNSYNEQFF. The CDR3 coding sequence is TGTGCCAGCAGGGAGAGCGGGAACTCCTACAATGAGCAGTTCTTC.

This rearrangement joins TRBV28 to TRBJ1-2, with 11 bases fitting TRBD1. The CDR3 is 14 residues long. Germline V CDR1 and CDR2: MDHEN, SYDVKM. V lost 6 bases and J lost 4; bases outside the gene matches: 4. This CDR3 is CASRGQGGVYGYTF. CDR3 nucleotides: TGTGCCAGCAGGGGACAGGGGGGGGTCTATGGCTACACCTTC.

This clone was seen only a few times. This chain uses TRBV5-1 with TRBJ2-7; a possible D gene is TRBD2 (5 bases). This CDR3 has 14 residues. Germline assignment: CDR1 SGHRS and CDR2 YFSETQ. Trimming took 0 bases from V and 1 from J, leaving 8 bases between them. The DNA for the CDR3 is TGCGCCAGCAGCTTGGTCGGGGAATCCTACGAGCAGTACTTC. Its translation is CASSLVGESYEQYF.

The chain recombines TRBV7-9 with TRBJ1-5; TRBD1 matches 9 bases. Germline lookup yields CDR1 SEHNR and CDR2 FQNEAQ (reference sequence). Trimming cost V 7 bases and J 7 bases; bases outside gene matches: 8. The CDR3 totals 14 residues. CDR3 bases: TGTGCCAGCAACCCCGGGACAGGGAACCAGCCCCAGCATTTT. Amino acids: CASNPGTGNQPQHF.

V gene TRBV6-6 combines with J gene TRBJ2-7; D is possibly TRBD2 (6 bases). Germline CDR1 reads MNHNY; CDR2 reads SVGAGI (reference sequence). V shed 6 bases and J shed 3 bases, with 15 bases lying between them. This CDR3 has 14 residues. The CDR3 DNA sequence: TGTGCCAGCAGACCATCGGCGGGGAACTACGAGCAGTACTTC. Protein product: CASRPSAGNYEQYF.

This CDR3 reads CASRADRSLYEQYF. The CDR3 DNA follows: TGTGCCAGCAGGGCGGACAGGTCGCTCTACGAGCAGTACTTC. The chain has TRBV28 and TRBJ2-7; 7 nucleotides line up with TRBD1. V was pared by 6 bases and J by 3 bases, with 8 bases of the junction left unmatched. This CDR3 contains 14 residues. Germline V CDR1 and CDR2: MDHEN, SYDVKM.

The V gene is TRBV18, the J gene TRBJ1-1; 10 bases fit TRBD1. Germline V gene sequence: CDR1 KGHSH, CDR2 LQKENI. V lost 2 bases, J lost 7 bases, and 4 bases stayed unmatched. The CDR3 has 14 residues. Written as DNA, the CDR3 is TGTGCCAGCTCACCAGGGACAGGGGCAGGTGAAGCTTTCTTT. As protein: CASSPGTGAGEAFF.

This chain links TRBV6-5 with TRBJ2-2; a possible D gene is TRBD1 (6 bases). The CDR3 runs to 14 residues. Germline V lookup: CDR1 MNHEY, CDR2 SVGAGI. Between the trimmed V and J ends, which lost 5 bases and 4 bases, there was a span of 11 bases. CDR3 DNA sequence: TGTGCCAGCAGTAACAGGGCAATCACCGGGGAGCTGTTTTTT. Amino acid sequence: CASSNRAITGELFF.

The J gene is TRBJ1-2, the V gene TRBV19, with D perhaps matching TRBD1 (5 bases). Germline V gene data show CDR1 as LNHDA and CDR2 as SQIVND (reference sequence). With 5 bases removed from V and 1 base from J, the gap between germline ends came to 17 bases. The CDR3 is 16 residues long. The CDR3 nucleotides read TGTGCCAGTAGTGTGGCCCGGACAATGATTAACTATGGCTACACCTTC. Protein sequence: CASSVARTMINYGYTF.